A single sample gave rise to the 27 T cell receptor beta chains below, sequenced in a study of beta chain features in type 1 diabetes. What was sequenced were expressed TCRB transcripts, since all of the isolated RNA had been reverse transcribed. Some clones are missing from TCRdb's copy, which holds only in-frame ones; the method was immunoSEQ multiplex PCR. The sample holds a few hundred thousand clones, 30% seen once. What was sequenced was naive CD4+ T cells from blood. The receptors were gathered from a man younger than 30 in good health.

J is TRBJ2-1 and V is TRBV19; TRBD2 aligns across 9 bases. Losses at the gene ends were 5 bases for V and 0 bases for J; bases not matched to a gene: 5. CDR3 length: 16 amino acids. Germline values: CDR1 LNHDA, CDR2 SQIVND (reference sequence). This CDR3 is CASSPLAGTSYNEQFF. CDR3 nucleotides: TGTGCCAGTAGTCCTCTAGCGGGGACCTCCTACAATGAGCAGTTCTTC.

The chain combines TRBV5-4 with TRBJ2-5, with TRBD2 matching 11 bases. The CDR3 runs 15 residues. Germline CDR1 SGHNT, CDR2 YYREEE (reference sequence). The junction had 3 bases not matched to a gene; V was cut back by 0 bases and J by 5 bases. The CDR3 region has the DNA TGTGCCAGCAGCTTGGATCCTAGCGGGAGGGAGACCCAGTACTTC. This encodes CASSLDPSGRETQYF. Full variable domain (remainder filled in from reference TRBV5-4 and TRBJ2-5): ETGVTQSPTHLIKTRGQQVTLRCSSQSGHNTVSWYQQALGQGPQFIFQYYREEENGRGNFPPRFSGLQFPNYSSELNVNALELDDSALYLCASSLDPSGRETQYFGPGTRLLVL.

The chain recombines TRBV10-3 with TRBJ2-1; D is unresolved. Trimming stripped 1 base from V and 3 bases from J, with 10 bases between. CDR3 size: 15 residues. Germline V gene lookup returns CDR1 ENHRY and CDR2 SYGVKD. CDR3 nucleotide sequence: TGTGCCATCAGTGAGTTTCAGAAATTCTACAATGAGCAGTTCTTC. Translation gives CAISEFQKFYNEQFF.

Points on this clone: Other nucleotide sequences in the sample specify the same CDR3. The gene calls are TRBV30 and TRBJ2-3; 12 positions agree with TRBD2. CDR3 length equals 16 residues. Germline V gene data show CDR1 as GTSNPN and CDR2 as SVGIG (reference sequence). Trimming took 0 bases from V and 3 from J; bases not matched to a gene: 4. The CDR3 here is CAWSVGLAGPTDTQYF. CDR3 nucleotides: TGTGCCTGGAGTGTAGGACTAGCGGGGCCAACAGATACGCAGTATTTT.

V gene TRBV30 combines with J gene TRBJ1-2; no definite D call. V gave up 0 bases and J gave up 2 bases, with 13 bases separating them. Germline V CDR1 and CDR2: GTSNPN, SVGIG (reference sequence). The CDR3 length is 15 residues. Here the CDR3 DNA reads TGTGCCTGGAGTGTACGTATAGTTACAAACTATGGCTACACCTTC. Residues: CAWSVRIVTNYGYTF. Complete variable domain (other parts from reference TRBV30 and TRBJ1-2): SQTIHQWPATLVQPVGSPLSLECTVEGTSNPNLYWYRQAAGRGLQLLFYSVGIGQISSEVPQNLSASRPQDRQFILSSKKLLLSDSGFYLCAWSVRIVTNYGYTFGSGTRLTVV.

This chain links TRBV29-1 with TRBJ1-1, with D hard to call. The CDR3 covers 11 residues. Germline V lookup: CDR1 SQVTM, CDR2 ANQGSEA. V lost 6 bases, J lost 9 bases, and 14 bases lay in between. The CDR3 here is CSVDKELKAFF. As DNA, the CDR3 is TGCAGCGTGGATAAGGAGCTTAAAGCTTTCTTT.

As to this clone: Other DNA sequences in this sample translate to the same CDR3. The chain recombines TRBV29-1 with TRBJ2-1; no clear D gene. The CDR3 covers 14 residues. Looked up from germline, CDR1 is SQVTM and CDR2 is ANQGSEA. V was shortened by 3 bases and J by 2 bases, with 11 bases between the two germline ends. The CDR3 sequence is CSVDGIGPYNEQFF. Here the CDR3 DNA reads TGCAGCGTTGATGGTATAGGTCCCTACAATGAGCAGTTCTTC.

This clone was found a few times. The CDR3 DNA sequence: TGTGCCAGCACTACTAGCGGGAGAGGCTACTACGAGCAGTACTTC. It is translated as CASTTSGRGYYEQYF. The chain recombines TRBV6-1 with TRBJ2-7; TRBD2 agrees at 11 bases. Germline CDR1 and CDR2: MNHNS and SASEGT. The CDR3 is 15 residues long. Trimming removed 7 bases from V and 3 bases from J; junction bases left unmatched: 8.

This clone occurred a few times. This chain joins TRBV2 and TRBJ1-2, with 8 bases lining up with TRBD1. Germline V gene data show CDR1 as SNHLY and CDR2 as FYNNEI. V lost 3 bases to trimming and J lost 7 bases; unmatched junction nucleotides: 4. The CDR3 has 13 amino acids. CDR3 region: CASSDRGRSGYTF. The CDR3 nucleotides are TGTGCCAGCAGTGACAGGGGGCGGAGTGGCTACACCTTC.

In its sample, this clone was seen a few times. The V gene is TRBV28, the J gene TRBJ2-3; D may match TRBD1 or TRBD2 (6 bases each). The CDR3 totals 12 residues. Between the trimmed V and J ends, which lost 4 bases and 11 bases, there was a span of 13 bases. Germline values: CDR1 MDHEN, CDR2 SYDVKM. The CDR3 DNA reads as TGTGCCAGCAGTTCCCCTGGGGGGCTGCAGTATTTT. This encodes CASSSPGGLQYF.

The chain recombines TRBV30 with TRBJ2-3; D is uncertain. The CDR3 sequence is 13 residues long. CDR1 is GTSNPN and CDR2 is SVGIG in the germline V gene (reference sequence). Trimming pared 0 bases from V and 5 bases from J, leaving 9 bases between. The chain's CDR3 is CAWSVVGGDTQYF. The CDR3 DNA is TGTGCCTGGAGTGTAGTCGGCGGAGATACGCAGTATTTT.

The chain couples TRBV15 to TRBJ1-3, with a possible D match to TRBD1 (5 bases). Germline V gives CDR1 LNHNV, CDR2 YYDKDF (reference sequence). V was clipped by 3 bases and J by 0 bases, with 12 bases between them. There are 16 residues in the CDR3. CDR3 sequence reads: CATSRAGTLSGNTIYF. Written as DNA, the CDR3 is TGTGCCACCAGCAGGGCAGGGACCCTCTCTGGAAACACCATATATTTT. The full variable domain, completed using reference TRBV15 and TRBJ1-3, is DAMVIQNPRYQVTQFGKPVTLSCSQTLNHNVMYWYQQKSSQAPKLLFHYYDKDFNNEADTPDNFQSRRPNTSFCFLDIRSPGLGDTAMYLCATSRAGTLSGNTIYFGEGSWLTVV.

CDR3 nucleotides: TGTGCCAGCACGTCCGGGCTAGAGCCCTACGAGCAGTACTTC. Amino acid sequence: CASTSGLEPYEQYF. The gene calls are TRBV7-9 and TRBJ2-7, with D hard to call. Germline V CDR1 and CDR2: SEHNR, FQNEAQ (reference sequence). V was shortened by 7 bases and J by 2 bases, with 15 bases between the two germline ends. The CDR3 spans 14 residues.

This clone has more than one count but fewer than ten. The gene calls are TRBV7-9 and TRBJ1-1, with TRBD1 as a possible D gene (5 bases). V lost 4 bases to trimming and J lost 5 bases, with 14 bases between them. Germline assignment: CDR1 SEHNR and CDR2 FQNEAQ (reference sequence). This CDR3 has 14 amino acids. The DNA of the CDR3 is TGTGCCAGCAGCTATTCAGGGAGAACGACTGAAGCTTTCTTT. This gives the protein CASSYSGRTTEAFF.

This rearrangement joins TRBV29-1 to TRBJ1-2; D gene ambiguous. This CDR3 is built from 12 residues. Germline loops: CDR1 SQVTM, CDR2 ANQGSEA. The V end lost 4 bases, the J end lost 2 bases, and 8 bases lay between the germline ends. In DNA form, the CDR3 reads TGCAGCGTTGGGGGTCAGAACTATGGCTACACCTTC. Translating it yields CSVGGQNYGYTF.

The rearrangement joins TRBV5-4 to TRBJ2-7; D possibly matches TRBD1 or TRBD2 (5 bases each). The V end was cut by 4 bases, the J end by 6 bases, with 11 bases between. The CDR3 is 12 residues long. Germline V gene sequence: CDR1 SGHNT, CDR2 YYREEE (reference sequence). CDR3 residues: CASSGTLGEQYF. The CDR3 DNA is TGTGCCAGCAGCGGGACCCTAGGCGAGCAGTACTTC.

This sequence joins TRBV18 and TRBJ2-1; TRBD2 matches 9 bases. This CDR3 spans 16 amino acids. After removal of 0 bases from V and 2 bases from J, the junction contained 2 bases not matched to a gene. The germline V gene encodes CDR1 KGHSH and CDR2 LQKENI. The CDR3 spells CASSPPTSGAYNEQFF. CDR3 bases: TGTGCCAGCTCACCACCGACTAGCGGAGCCTACAATGAGCAGTTCTTC.

This clone was picked up a small number of times. The V and J genes are TRBV28 and TRBJ2-6; 7 positions match TRBD1. The germline CDR1 and CDR2 sequences are MDHEN and SYDVKM. Germline trimming cut 2 bases from V and 2 bases from J; bases unmatched to any gene: 0. This CDR3 is built from 15 residues. CDR3 DNA sequence: TGTGCCAGCAGTTTAGACAGGGCTGGGGCCAACGTCCTGACTTTC. It encodes CASSLDRAGANVLTF.

This clone was found a few times. The gene calls are TRBV7-9 and TRBJ2-1; 12 nucleotides match TRBD1. V gave up 5 bases and J gave up 8 bases; unmatched junction bases: 4. Germline CDR1 and CDR2: SEHNR and FQNEAQ (reference sequence). The CDR3 consists of 14 residues. DNA of the CDR3: TGTGCCAGCAGCAGGGACAGGGGGCCCGATGAGCAGTTCTTC. Translation: CASSRDRGPDEQFF.

This chain links TRBV7-2 with TRBJ2-2; D not resolved. The CDR3 loop spans 16 amino acids. V shed 4 bases and J shed 8 bases, with 20 bases lying between them. Germline assignment: CDR1 SGHTA and CDR2 FQGNSA. The CDR3 sequence is CASSYPLWGSTGELFF. CDR3 nucleotides: TGTGCCAGCAGCTATCCGCTGTGGGGTTCGACGGGGGAGCTGTTTTTT.

This chain links TRBV6-4 with TRBJ2-1; D call uncertain. Germline V CDR1 and CDR2: MRHNA, SNTAGT. The CDR3 has 14 residues. The V end lost 4 bases, the J end lost 6 bases, and 13 bases lay between the germline ends. The CDR3 DNA reads as TGTGCCAGCAGTGTAGCCATGCTTAGCAATGAGCAGTTCTTC. Protein sequence: CASSVAMLSNEQFF.

V is TRBV4-1 and J is TRBJ2-1; 7 bases fit TRBD2. V shed 3 bases, J shed 6 bases, and the junction held 14 bases outside the gene matches. The CDR3 contains 17 residues. The V gene's germline CDR1 is MGHRA and CDR2 YSYEKL. This CDR3 reads CASSQSGTMGGRNEQFF. The CDR3 nucleotides are TGCGCCAGCAGCCAGAGCGGGACCATGGGAGGGCGCAATGAGCAGTTCTTC.

This clone was counted between two and nine times. This CDR3 is CSVENPGLAGSEQYF. CDR3 nucleotide sequence: TGCAGCGTTGAGAACCCGGGACTAGCGGGGAGCGAGCAGTACTTC. This chain uses TRBV29-1 with TRBJ2-5, with TRBD2 matching over 13 bases. The end of the DNA is better explained by TRBJ2-7, so the J call may be wrong. This CDR3 is 15 amino acids long. Per germline, CDR1 SQVTM and CDR2 ANQGSEA.

The sample holds a few counts of this clone. CDR3 loop: CASSPEGGSWVETQYF. CDR3 DNA sequence: TGTGCCAGCAGCCCGGAGGGAGGCTCGTGGGTGGAGACCCAGTACTTC. The chain uses TRBV7-9 and TRBJ2-5, with a tentative D call TRBD2 (6 bases). CDR3 size: 16 residues. V dropped 5 bases and J dropped 5 bases, with 21 bases sitting between them. The germline CDR1 and CDR2 sequences are SEHNR and FQNEAQ (reference sequence).

The chain couples TRBV4-1 to TRBJ2-1; 15 bases line up with TRBD2. CDR3 length equals 21 residues. The trim removed 0 bases at V and 2 bases at J, leaving 11 bases unmatched. Germline V CDR1 and CDR2: MGHRA, YSYEKL. The CDR3, as DNA: TGCGCCAGCAGCCAAGAAAAACGGGCTGGACTAGCGGGAGGGGCCTACAATGAGCAGTTCTTC. Encoded protein: CASSQEKRAGLAGGAYNEQFF.

This clone was picked up a small number of times. This chain uses TRBV7-6 with TRBJ2-5, with 8 positions matching TRBD1. Trimming removed 5 bases from V and 5 bases from J; junction bases left unmatched: 7. The germline gives CDR1 SGHVS, CDR2 FNYEAQ. This CDR3 spans 14 amino acids. The CDR3 region has the DNA TGTGCCAGCAGCCGATCAGGGGGCGGGGAGACCCAGTACTTC. It specifies CASSRSGGGETQYF.

This clone was found a few times. J is TRBJ1-1 and V is TRBV4-3; D is uncertain. Germline loops: CDR1 LGHNA, CDR2 YSLEER. CDR3 size: 13 residues. V lost 4 bases to trimming and J lost 1 base, with 7 bases between them. The CDR3: CASSPDGNTEAFF. For the CDR3, the DNA is TGCGCCAGCAGCCCCGACGGGAACACTGAAGCTTTCTTT.